Shown below are 10 T cell receptor beta chains from a single sample sequenced in a study of beta chain features in type 1 diabetes. What was sequenced were expressed TCRB transcripts, since all of the isolated RNA had been reverse transcribed. Data came from immunoSEQ multiplex PCR; TCRdb stores just in-frame clones and leaves some out. Of a few hundred thousand clones listed, 20% are singletons. The sample consisted of naive CD4+ T cells from blood. These receptors were taken from a young woman in good health.

The chain uses TRBV18 and TRBJ2-6, with 9 bases lining up with TRBD2. Germline CDR1 KGHSH, CDR2 LQKENI. This CDR3 spans 16 amino acids. J lost 4 bases, V lost 3 bases, and 4 bases had no gene match. The CDR3 sequence is CASSPGLALGANVLTF. DNA for the CDR3: TGTGCCAGCTCACCCGGACTAGCGTTAGGGGCCAACGTCCTGACTTTC.

The V call is TRBV5-4, the J call TRBJ2-1; D might be TRBD2 (5 bases). Germline loops: CDR1 SGHNT, CDR2 YYREEE (reference sequence). Trimming cost V 1 base and J 7 bases, with 9 bases left between them. The CDR3 covers 13 residues. The CDR3 DNA follows: TGTGCCAGCAGCTTGCCTAGCAATAATGAGCAGTTCTTC. Protein sequence: CASSLPSNNEQFF.

A few counts support this clone. The chain couples TRBV5-1 to TRBJ2-2; TRBD2 matches 10 bases. The trim removed 2 bases at V and 4 bases at J, leaving 2 bases unmatched. This CDR3 has 15 residues. CDR1 is SGHRS, CDR2 YFSETQ, per germline. The CDR3 DNA is TGCGCCAGCAGCTTATTAGCGGGAGGCACCGGGGAGCTGTTTTTT. Protein: CASSLLAGGTGELFF.

There are a few counts of this clone. The gene calls are TRBV11-1 and TRBJ2-1; 14 nucleotides agree with TRBD2. This CDR3 is built from 15 residues. V was pared by 4 bases and J by 10 bases, with 6 bases of the junction left unmatched. Looked up from germline, CDR1 is SGHAT and CDR2 is FQDESV (reference sequence). The CDR3 is CASSSGLAGGREQFF. As DNA, the CDR3 is TGTGCCAGCAGCTCTGGACTAGCGGGAGGTCGAGAGCAGTTCTTC.

Only a few counts were recorded for this clone. The rearrangement joins TRBV18 to TRBJ2-3; possibly TRBD2 for D (5 bases). Trimming removed 2 bases from V and 4 bases from J, with 13 bases in between. The CDR3 is 15 residues long. Germline V lookup: CDR1 KGHSH, CDR2 LQKENI. The CDR3 DNA reads TGTGCCAGCTCACCAGTGCCGGGAATCGCAGATACGCAGTATTTT. Its protein is CASSPVPGIADTQYF. Complete variable domain (other parts from reference TRBV18 and TRBJ2-3): NAGVMQNPRHLVRRRGQEARLRCSPMKGHSHVYWYRQLPEEGLKFMVYLQKENIIDESGMPKERFSAEFPKEGPSILRIQQVVRGDSAAYFCASSPVPGIADTQYFGPGTRLTVL.

This clone was seen a few times. The chain links TRBV29-1 to TRBJ2-7, with a weak D call TRBD1 (5 bases). From germline, CDR1 is SQVTM and CDR2 ANQGSEA. This CDR3 has 11 amino acids. Trimming cost V 7 bases and J 5 bases, with 12 bases left between them. In DNA form, the CDR3 reads TGCAGCGCTGATCAGGGCCACGAGCAGTACTTC. The encoded protein is CSADQGHEQYF.

A few counts support this clone. The V and J genes are TRBV11-2 and TRBJ2-3; unclear D gene. From germline, CDR1 is SGHAT and CDR2 FQNNGV. The CDR3 length is 14 residues. V lost 5 bases and J 0 bases, leaving 9 bases between the germline ends. The CDR3 DNA sequence: TGTGCCAGCAGCCCCGAACGGAGCACAGATACGCAGTATTTT. Translation: CASSPERSTDTQYF.

This clone was observed a handful of times. The rearrangement joins TRBV4-1 to TRBJ2-7, with 11 bases identical to TRBD2. Germline CDR1 and CDR2: MGHRA and YSYEKL. After removal of 0 bases from V and 8 bases from J, the junction contained 9 bases not matched to a gene. The CDR3 length is 16 residues. The CDR3, as DNA: TGCGCCAGCAGCCAAGAAGAAGGGACTAGCGGTCAGAAGCAGTACTTC. As protein: CASSQEEGTSGQKQYF.

This clone was observed a few times. This chain connects TRBV20-1 to TRBJ2-1; D not resolved. The CDR3 extends over 11 amino acids. Germline CDR1 and CDR2: DFQATT and SNEGSKA (reference sequence). The ends were cut back, 1 base at V and 8 bases at J, with 6 bases in the middle. The CDR3 spells CSARVTHEQFF. The CDR3 DNA is TGCAGTGCTAGAGTGACTCATGAGCAGTTCTTC.

The J gene is TRBJ2-5, the V gene TRBV4-1; 8 nucleotides match TRBD2. Losses at the gene ends were 1 base for V and 3 bases for J; bases not matched to a gene: 4. Germline loops: CDR1 MGHRA, CDR2 YSYEKL. This CDR3 comprises 15 residues. The CDR3 here is CASSQVALAEETQYF. The DNA for the CDR3 is TGCGCCAGCAGCCAAGTAGCACTAGCGGAAGAGACCCAGTACTTC.